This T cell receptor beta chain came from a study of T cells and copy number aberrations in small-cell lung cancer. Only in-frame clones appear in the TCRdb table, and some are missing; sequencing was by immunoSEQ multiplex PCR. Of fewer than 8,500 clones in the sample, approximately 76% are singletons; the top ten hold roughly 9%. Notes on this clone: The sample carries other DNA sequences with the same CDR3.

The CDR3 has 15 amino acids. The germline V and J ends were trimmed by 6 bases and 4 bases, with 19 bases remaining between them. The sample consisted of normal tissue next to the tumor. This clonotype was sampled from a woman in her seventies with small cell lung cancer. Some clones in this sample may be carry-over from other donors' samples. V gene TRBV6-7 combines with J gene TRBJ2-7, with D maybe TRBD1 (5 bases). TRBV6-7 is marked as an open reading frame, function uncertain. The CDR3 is CASRAFCRDEYEQYF. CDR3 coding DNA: TGTGCCAGCAGGGCCTTTTGCAGGGATGAATACGAGCAGTACTTC.